Listed here is a single T cell receptor (beta chain). V was shortened by 7 bases and J by 4 bases, with 14 bases between the two germline ends. Germline CDR1 and CDR2: MNHEY and SMNVEV (reference sequence). This CDR3 spans 14 amino acids. Splitting the CD4+ cells yielded a CD45RA+ naive subset and a CD45RA-negative memory subset. The method was immunoSEQ multiplex PCR; TCRdb's version includes in-frame clones alone and lacks a portion of them. The sample carries roughly 1 million clones, approximately 78% recorded once. These data originate in a study of shared clonotypes between healthy human individuals.

The rearrangement uses TRBV27 and TRBJ2-1; D may be TRBD1 (5 bases). The source is a man younger than 30 in good health. Some clones in this sample may be carry-over from other donors' samples. Sequenced: memory CD4+ T cells from PBMCs. Specified subset: CD45RA-negative fraction. This chain's CDR3 is CASNPSGRYNEQFF. CDR3 sequence (DNA): TGTGCCAGCAATCCCTCAGGGCGATACAATGAGCAGTTCTTC.